These 18 T cell receptor beta chains originate from one sample sequenced in a study of neurological immune-mediated disorders. Noted time point: technical triplicate 1. TCRdb reprocessed the 5' RACE reads with MiXCR, giving one entry per CDR3 protein. Counted here are 30,000 to 40,000 distinct CDR3 sequences, around 10% occurring once; the ten biggest clones make up nearly 4%. Input material: PBMCs. Receptors were obtained from a man between 60 and 75 years old with HTLV-1-associated myelopathy (HAM/TSP).

The rearrangement uses TRBV7-2 and TRBJ2-1; the match to TRBD2 covers 7 bases. In germline, CDR1 is SGHTA, CDR2 FQGNSA. The trim removed 5 bases at V and 7 bases at J, leaving 11 bases unmatched. The CDR3 is made up of 15 amino acids. The CDR3 region is CASSHEILGGNEQFF. The DNA of the CDR3 is TGTGCCAGCAGCCATGAAATATTGGGGGGGAATGAGCAGTTCTTC.

The sample holds many counts of this clonotype. The J gene is TRBJ1-1, the V gene TRBV6-1, with D possibly matching TRBD1 (5 bases). Trimming left V 6 bases short and J 7 bases short, with 12 bases between. The CDR3 length is 12 residues. The V gene's germline CDR1 is MNHNS and CDR2 SASEGT. The CDR3 DNA reads TGTGCCAGCAGACCCGGGACCCTTGAAGCTTTCTTT. The encoded protein is CASRPGTLEAFF.

The table lists this clonotype with many counts. V and J are TRBV24-1 and TRBJ2-7; D uncertain. Trimming stripped 5 bases from V and 0 bases from J, with 10 bases between. CDR3 length: 14 amino acids. The germline CDR1 and CDR2 sequences are KGHDR and SFDVKD. CDR3 nucleotide sequence: TGTGCCACCAGTGGTGGCAGTATCTCCTACGAGCAGTACTTC. Its translation is CATSGGSISYEQYF.

In this sample, this clonotype turned up many times. The rearrangement joins TRBV5-1 to TRBJ2-1; unclear D gene. Germline CDR1 SGHRS, CDR2 YFSETQ. V gave up 6 bases and J gave up 2 bases, with 15 bases separating them. This CDR3 contains 15 residues. In DNA form, the CDR3 reads TGCGCCAGCAATCCCGGCGCGCTCCCCTACAATGAGCAGTTCTTC. Translating it yields CASNPGALPYNEQFF.

The sample holds many counts of this clonotype. This chain links TRBV6-6 with TRBJ2-3, with D possibly TRBD2 on 6 matching bases. V dropped 4 bases and J dropped 3 bases, with 14 bases sitting between them. The CDR3 has 15 residues. The germline CDR1 and CDR2 sequences are MNHNY and SVGAGI (reference sequence). DNA for the CDR3: TGTGCCAGCAGTTCAGGGATCGGGGGTACAGATACGCAGTATTTT. It specifies CASSSGIGGTDTQYF.

This clonotype has ten or more counts. V and J are TRBV5-1 and TRBJ2-7, with 11 bases that match TRBD1. After removal of 4 bases from V and 1 base from J, the junction contained 4 bases not matched to a gene. The CDR3 spans 15 residues. The germline V gene has CDR1 SGHRS and CDR2 YFSETQ. The CDR3 here is CASSAGTGGSYEQYF. The CDR3 nucleotides read TGCGCCAGCAGCGCCGGGACAGGGGGGTCCTACGAGCAGTACTTC. The entire variable domain, with the rest obtained from reference TRBV5-1 and TRBJ2-7, is as follows: KAGVTQTPRYLIKTRGQQVTLSCSPISGHRSVSWYQQTPGQGLQFLFEYFSETQRNKGNFPGRFSGRQFSNSRSEMNVSTLELGDSALYLCASSAGTGGSYEQYFGPGTRLTVT.

This clonotype was counted at least ten times. V is TRBV2 and J is TRBJ1-5; tentative D call: TRBD1 (5 bases). The CDR3 is 15 residues long. The germline CDR1 and CDR2 sequences are SNHLY and FYNNEI. Trimming took off 6 bases at V and 6 bases at J, with 18 bases between the two ends. CDR3 amino acids: CASSADSDRAQPQHF. CDR3 DNA: TGTGCCAGCAGCGCAGACAGCGACCGGGCTCAGCCCCAGCATTTT.

The sample holds many counts of this clonotype. V usage is TRBV10-2 and J usage is TRBJ2-1; TRBD1 or TRBD2 may be the D gene (5 bases each). Looked up from germline, CDR1 is WSHSY and CDR2 is SAAADI. V gave up 10 bases and J gave up 3 bases, with 16 bases separating them. CDR3 length equals 14 residues. The CDR3 DNA reads as TGCGCCACCACACCGGGACCGCTCTACAATGAGCAGTTCTTC. Amino acids: CATTPGPLYNEQFF.

This clonotype was recorded at least ten times. The chain combines TRBV5-1 with TRBJ2-1; 8 nucleotides match TRBD2. Germline V CDR1 and CDR2: SGHRS, YFSETQ. V shed 0 bases, J shed 5 bases, and the junction held 1 base outside the gene matches. The CDR3 has 14 amino acids. CDR3 bases: TGCGCCAGCAGCTTGGCGGGAGGGCACAATGAGCAGTTCTTC. Its translation: CASSLAGGHNEQFF.

This clonotype occurred many times. J is TRBJ2-1 and V is TRBV29-1; D is unresolved. The germline V and J ends were trimmed by 7 bases and 9 bases, with 10 bases remaining between them. CDR3 length: 10 residues. Germline V CDR1 and CDR2: SQVTM, ANQGSEA. CDR3 in DNA: TGCAGCGGTTCGTCGGGTGAGCAGTTCTTC. Amino acid sequence: CSGSSGEQFF.

This clonotype occurred many times. The V call is TRBV5-5, the J call TRBJ1-4; D possibly corresponds to TRBD1 (6 bases). The CDR3 is made up of 14 amino acids. Trimming shortened V by 3 bases and J by 2 bases, and 8 bases separated the two germline ends. Germline values: CDR1 SGHKS, CDR2 YYEKEE (reference sequence). The CDR3 reads CASSWRGTNEKLFF. DNA of the CDR3: TGTGCCAGCAGCTGGAGGGGGACTAATGAAAAACTGTTTTTT.

This clonotype showed up many times. This chain uses TRBV29-1 with TRBJ2-3; the match to TRBD1 covers 7 bases. In germline, CDR1 is SQVTM, CDR2 ANQGSEA. The CDR3 sequence is 15 residues long. V lost 2 bases and J lost 0; bases outside the gene matches: 5. The CDR3 region has the DNA TGCAGCGTTGAATGGGACAGAACTAGCACAGATACGCAGTATTTT. Amino acids: CSVEWDRTSTDTQYF.

In its sample, this clonotype was seen many times. A read error may account for a junction end that differs from germline. This sequence joins TRBV4-1 and TRBJ2-1; no reliable D call. The germline CDR1 and CDR2 sequences are MGHRA and YSYEKL. This CDR3 comprises 14 residues. The CDR3 DNA is TGCGCCAGCAGCCCCCTGGCCACATACAATGGGCAGTTCTTC. It translates to CASSPLATYNGQFF.

This clonotype was recorded at least ten times. J is TRBJ2-5 and V is TRBV20-1, with unresolved D. Germline assignment: CDR1 DFQATT and CDR2 SNEGSKA (reference sequence). Trimming took off 0 bases at V and 2 bases at J, with 10 bases between the two ends. The CDR3 length is 14 residues. The CDR3 is CSAREALNQETQYF. CDR3 in DNA: TGCAGTGCTAGAGAGGCCCTCAATCAAGAGACCCAGTACTTC.

J is TRBJ1-2 and V is TRBV12-3 or TRBV12-4; D is uncertain. V lost 2 bases and J 0 bases, leaving 10 bases between the germline ends. There are 15 residues in the CDR3. The CDR3 sequence is CASSLQASTNYGYTF. As DNA, the CDR3 is TGTGCCAGCAGTTTACAGGCCTCGACTAACTATGGCTACACCTTC.

The chain has TRBV5-1 and TRBJ2-1; D possibly corresponds to TRBD2 (5 bases). CDR1 SGHRS and CDR2 YFSETQ come from the germline V gene. V lost 5 bases to trimming and J lost 6 bases, with 9 bases between them. The CDR3 totals 12 residues. The CDR3 nucleotides are TGCGCCAGCAGGGTACGGGGCAATGAGCAGTTCTTC. Protein: CASRVRGNEQFF.

The chain links TRBV20-1 to TRBJ2-1; 13 bases are shared with TRBD2. Per the germline V gene, CDR1 is DFQATT and CDR2 is SNEGSKA (reference sequence). Losses at the gene ends were 6 bases for V and 9 bases for J; bases not matched to a gene: 14. The CDR3 covers 16 residues. In DNA, the CDR3 is TGCAGTGCCTGGATCCTGGGACTAGCGGGATGTGGTGAGCAGTTCTTC. It encodes CSAWILGLAGCGEQFF.

In its sample, this clonotype was seen many times. V usage is TRBV6-6 and J usage is TRBJ2-7; D is undetermined. Germline lookup yields CDR1 MNHNY and CDR2 SVGAGI (reference sequence). This CDR3 has 11 residues. Deletions cut 6 bases from V and 2 bases from J, with 5 bases between. In DNA form, the CDR3 reads TGTGCCAGCAGCTCGACCTACGAGCAGTACTTC. Its translation: CASSSTYEQYF.